The 32 T cell receptor beta chains in this list originate from one sample, sequenced in a study of vaccination effects on CD4 cells after COVID-19. These receptors have no known antigen. Expansion with viral peptide pools was applied to antigen-specific CD4+ T cells by the ViraFEST assay prior to sequencing. Following culture for roughly 10 days, CD4+ T cells were isolated. Nucleocapsid antibodies were negative in the vaccine recipients, who had never had SARS-CoV-2 infection. Clones were sequenced by immunoSEQ multiplex PCR, and TCRdb holds only the in-frame ones, with some missing. Of just under 75,000 clones in the sample, 65% to 80% were seen once. This specimen was CD4+ T cells from PBMCs cultured with HCoV-NL63 spike peptides, taken before COVID-19 vaccination. Receptors were obtained from a human donor who received a COVID-19 vaccine.

A few counts support this clone. The chain carries TRBV29-1 and TRBJ2-1; D perhaps matches TRBD1 (6 bases). CDR1 is SQVTM and CDR2 is ANQGSEA in the germline V gene. V was shortened by 7 bases and J by 3 bases, with 13 bases between the two germline ends. The CDR3 has 13 residues. This chain's CDR3 is CSARTDIYNEQFF. CDR3 nucleotides: TGCAGCGCCCGGACAGATATCTACAATGAGCAGTTCTTC.

J is TRBJ2-5 and V is TRBV5-4; D not certain. V was shortened by 0 bases and J by 2 bases, with 8 bases between the two germline ends. This CDR3 is 14 amino acids long. Germline V CDR1 and CDR2: SGHNT, YYREEE (reference sequence). The CDR3, as DNA: TGTGCCAGCAGCTTGGCCAACAGACAAGAGACCCAGTACTTC. Residues: CASSLANRQETQYF.

The chain uses TRBV2 and TRBJ2-1, with 8 bases aligning to TRBD1. The CDR3 runs 13 residues. The ends lost 6 bases at V and 9 bases at J; junction bases unmatched: 7. Germline V gene lookup returns CDR1 SNHLY and CDR2 FYNNEI. The CDR3 spells CASREDRVSEQFF. The CDR3, as DNA: TGTGCCAGCAGAGAGGACAGGGTGAGTGAGCAGTTCTTC.

This clone was picked up a small number of times. The rearrangement links TRBV28 to TRBJ1-4; tentative D call: TRBD1 (5 bases). Per the germline V gene, CDR1 is MDHEN and CDR2 is SYDVKM. The CDR3 runs 16 residues. V was pared by 2 bases and J by 0 bases, with 10 bases between. In nucleotides, the CDR3 is TGTGCCAGCAGTTTAGGCGGGACGGCAACTAATGAAAAACTGTTTTTT. This translates into CASSLGGTATNEKLFF.

The chain joins TRBV7-9 to TRBJ2-2, with D maybe TRBD1 (6 bases). CDR1 SEHNR and CDR2 FQNEAQ come from the germline V gene (reference sequence). The V and J ends lost 4 bases and 1 base respectively, with 16 bases between them. This CDR3 has 17 residues. The CDR3 DNA is TGTGCCAGCAGCTCGCGATCAGGGGCCCGGAACACCGGGGAGCTGTTTTTT. This codes for CASSSRSGARNTGELFF. Full variable domain (rest looked up from reference TRBV7-9 and TRBJ2-2): DTGVSQNPRHKITKRGQNVTFRCDPISEHNRLYWYRQTLGQGPEFLTYFQNEAQLEKSRLLSDRFSAERPKGSFSTLEIQRTEQGDSAMYLCASSSRSGARNTGELFFGEGSRLTVL.

V gene TRBV19 combines with J gene TRBJ1-5, with D unresolved. This CDR3 contains 13 residues. Trimming stripped 1 base from V and 5 bases from J, with 6 bases between. Per the germline V gene, CDR1 is LNHDA and CDR2 is SQIVND (reference sequence). The CDR3 loop reads CASSIGPYQPQHF. DNA for the CDR3: TGTGCCAGTAGTATAGGACCGTATCAGCCCCAGCATTTT.

This clone has a handful of counts. V is TRBV15 and J is TRBJ1-1; a weak D match, TRBD1 (5 bases). The germline V gene encodes CDR1 LNHNV and CDR2 YYDKDF (reference sequence). This CDR3 has 15 amino acids. Trimming took 1 base from V and 2 from J, leaving 11 bases between them. CDR3 DNA: TGTGCCACCAGCAGAGGACAGTCGGCCAACACTGAAGCTTTCTTT. Its protein product is CATSRGQSANTEAFF.

The chain is built from TRBV5-8 and TRBJ1-6, with 10 bases identical to TRBD1. V lost 0 bases and J lost 9; bases outside the gene matches: 3. This CDR3 is built from 15 residues. Germline CDR1 and CDR2: SGHTS and YDEGEE. CDR3 in DNA: TGTGCCAGCAGCTTGGACCGGACAGGGGGTTCACCCCTCCACTTT. As protein: CASSLDRTGGSPLHF. Using reference TRBV5-8 and TRBJ1-6 for the parts outside the CDR3, the full variable domain is EAGVTQSPTHLIKTRGQQATLRCSPISGHTSVYWYQQALGLGLQFLLWYDEGEERNRGNFPPRFSGRQFPNYSSELNVNALELEDSALYLCASSLDRTGGSPLHFGNGTRLTVT.

This clone was observed a handful of times. The chain joins TRBV5-8 to TRBJ1-1; 8 bases fit TRBD1. Germline loops: CDR1 SGHTS, CDR2 YDEGEE. V lost 7 bases to trimming and J lost 1 base; unmatched junction nucleotides: 15. There are 17 residues in the CDR3. CDR3 DNA sequence: TGTGCCAGCCCCCGGCCCCCGGGACAGGAAAGGAACACTGAAGCTTTCTTT. This gives the protein CASPRPPGQERNTEAFF.

The genes are TRBV2 and TRBJ2-5; D gene ambiguous. Trimming removed 5 bases at V and 3 bases at J, with 10 bases between. Germline V gives CDR1 SNHLY, CDR2 FYNNEI. The CDR3 loop spans 13 amino acids. The CDR3 here is CASSSRWEETQYF. The CDR3 DNA follows: TGTGCCAGCAGTAGTCGGTGGGAAGAGACCCAGTACTTC. The variable domain in full, with the rest retrieved from reference TRBV2 and TRBJ2-5, is EPEVTQTPSHQVTQMGQEVILRCVPISNHLYFYWYRQILGQKVEFLVSFYNNEISEKSEIFDDQFSVERPDGSNFTLKIRSTKLEDSAMYFCASSSRWEETQYFGPGTRLLVL.

J is TRBJ2-3 and V is TRBV27, with D perhaps TRBD1 (5 bases). CDR3 length: 15 amino acids. Between the trimmed V and J ends, which lost 3 bases and 5 bases, there was a span of 15 bases. Germline assignment: CDR1 MNHEY and CDR2 SMNVEV (reference sequence). The CDR3 coding sequence is TGTGCCAGCAGTTTGGGCAGGGTAAGAGAAGATACGCAGTATTTT. Translating it yields CASSLGRVREDTQYF.

V usage is TRBV12-5 and J usage is TRBJ2-5; no clear D gene. Between the trimmed V and J ends, which lost 6 bases and 5 bases, there was a span of 7 bases. Per germline, CDR1 LGHNT and CDR2 FRNRAP. The CDR3 spans 11 residues. This chain's CDR3 is CASGIGETQYF. The CDR3 coding sequence is TGTGCTAGTGGCATTGGGGAGACCCAGTACTTC.

V and J are TRBV12-3 or TRBV12-4 and TRBJ1-1; 8 nucleotides agree with TRBD1. The CDR3 is 13 amino acids. V lost 7 bases, J lost 3 bases, and 4 bases stayed unmatched. This CDR3 reads CASISRGHTEAFF. The DNA of the CDR3 is TGTGCCAGCATTAGCAGGGGGCACACTGAAGCTTTCTTT.

This chain connects TRBV5-1 to TRBJ1-1; TRBD1 might be the D (6 bases). This CDR3 region has 14 residues. The V end lost 4 bases, the J end lost 6 bases, and 16 bases lay between the germline ends. CDR1 SGHRS and CDR2 YFSETQ come from the germline V gene. CDR3 nucleotides: TGCGCCAGCAGCCGCCAGCAGGGGCTCGCTGAAGCTTTCTTT. It is translated as CASSRQQGLAEAFF.

This clone has just a few counts. This chain joins TRBV6-1 and TRBJ1-5, with D possibly matching TRBD1 (5 bases). V gave up 5 bases and J gave up 6 bases, with 8 bases separating them. The CDR3 loop spans 12 amino acids. CDR1 is MNHNS, CDR2 SASEGT, per germline. CDR3 nucleotides: TGTGCCAGCAGTCAGGACATTCAGCCCCAGCATTTT. It translates to CASSQDIQPQHF.

This clone turned up a few times. The CDR3 DNA reads as TGTGCCAGCAGCGTGGGAGGACCGGGGAATTCACCCCTCCACTTT. It is translated as CASSVGGPGNSPLHF. This rearrangement joins TRBV9 to TRBJ1-6, with no clear D. The CDR3 totals 15 residues. Trimming took off 2 bases at V and 7 bases at J, with 13 bases between the two ends. Germline V gene sequence: CDR1 SGDLS, CDR2 YYNGEE.

This rearrangement joins TRBV6-5 to TRBJ2-7; D perhaps matches TRBD1 (6 bases). Germline values: CDR1 MNHEY, CDR2 SVGAGI. This CDR3 is built from 12 residues. With 6 bases removed from V and 7 bases from J, the gap between germline ends came to 13 bases. The CDR3 sequence is CASRGPRGEQYV. The CDR3 coding sequence is TGTGCCAGCAGAGGGCCTAGGGGGGAGCAGTACGTC.

This clone was observed once. This rearrangement joins TRBV19 to TRBJ1-2; D is possibly TRBD1 (6 bases). Looked up from germline, CDR1 is LNHDA and CDR2 is SQIVND (reference sequence). CDR3 length: 15 amino acids. Trimming took 3 bases from V and 5 from J, leaving 16 bases between them. The CDR3 sequence: CASSMDSPVAYGYTF. Here the CDR3 DNA reads TGTGCCAGTAGTATGGACAGCCCCGTGGCGTATGGCTACACCTTC.

The chain combines TRBV21-1 with TRBJ1-1; the table's D call, TRBD1, has no DNA check behind it. TRBV21-1 is a listed pseudogene. This CDR3 comprises 15 residues. The CDR3 nucleotides read TGTGCCAGCAGCAAAGGAGAGGGGGCAAGCGCTGAAGCTTTCTTT. Translating it yields CASSKGEGASAEAFF.

The V call is TRBV2, the J call TRBJ2-1, with TRBD2 matching 15 bases. This CDR3 comprises 15 residues. V was clipped by 7 bases and J by 6 bases; unmatched bases: 4. Germline lookup yields CDR1 SNHLY and CDR2 FYNNEI. CDR3 sequence (DNA): TGTGCCAGCACCCGGACTAGCGGGGGGGTCAATGAGCAGTTCTTC. Translating it yields CASTRTSGGVNEQFF.

Notes on this clone: The DNA is left out, because the CDR3 cannot be placed on it with certainty; the CDR3 is given as TCRdb lists it. The V call is TRBV20-1, the J call TRBJ2-1; whether TRBD2, the table's D call, matches the DNA was not checked. The CDR3 numbers 18 amino acids, ends counted. CDR1 and CDR2 (germline): DFQATT, SNEGSKA (reference sequence). This CDR3 is CSASSVRGGESSYNEQFF.

V usage is TRBV6-5 and J usage is TRBJ2-2; either TRBD1 or TRBD2 may fit D (6 bases each). The V end lost 2 bases, the J end lost 2 bases, and 12 bases lay between the germline ends. The germline CDR1 and CDR2 sequences are MNHEY and SVGAGI. CDR3 length: 16 amino acids. CDR3 DNA sequence: TGTGCCAGCAGTTACGGCCGGGGGCCAAACACCGGGGAGCTGTTTTTT. It specifies CASSYGRGPNTGELFF.

The chain joins TRBV5-1 to TRBJ1-2; D is unresolved. V was cut by 0 bases and J by 10 bases, with 13 bases left in between. The germline gives CDR1 SGHRS, CDR2 YFSETQ. The CDR3 is made up of 13 amino acids. The CDR3 loop reads CASSLVAREVYTF. In nucleotides, the CDR3 is TGCGCCAGCAGCTTGGTTGCCCGGGAGGTCTACACCTTC.

The V call is TRBV27, the J call TRBJ1-1, with D maybe TRBD1 (6 bases). Looked up from germline, CDR1 is MNHEY and CDR2 is SMNVEV (reference sequence). V dropped 2 bases and J dropped 5 bases, with 15 bases sitting between them. This CDR3 contains 15 residues. The CDR3 loop is CASSLGRGRGTEAFF. CDR3 in DNA: TGTGCCAGCAGTTTAGGTCGGGGGCGCGGGACTGAAGCTTTCTTT.

This chain connects TRBV6-2 or TRBV6-3 to TRBJ2-7; 10 bases align to TRBD2. The CDR3 spans 18 residues. Germline CDR1 reads MNHEY; CDR2 reads SVGEGT. V lost 4 bases and J lost 1; bases outside the gene matches: 13. The CDR3 loop is CASSFVRERGGESYEQYV. The CDR3 DNA sequence: TGTGCCAGCAGTTTCGTTCGGGAGCGGGGGGGCGAGTCCTACGAGCAGTACGTC.

The rearrangement links TRBV4-1 to TRBJ1-1, with D possibly matching TRBD1 (5 bases). The CDR3 extends over 17 amino acids. V lost 4 bases and J 2 bases, leaving 20 bases between the germline ends. Germline V gene data show CDR1 as MGHRA and CDR2 as YSYEKL. The CDR3 nucleotides are TGCGCCAGCAGCCCCCTTGGGGCAGGGCAAACTAACACTGAAGCTTTCTTT. Translation: CASSPLGAGQTNTEAFF.

The chain has TRBV5-1 and TRBJ2-4; 8 nucleotides line up with TRBD1. J was trimmed by 12 bases and V by 0 bases; bases with no gene match: 11. The CDR3 consists of 15 residues. CDR1 is SGHRS, CDR2 YFSETQ, per germline. CDR3 DNA: TGCGCCAGCAGCTTGGAAGGCCAGGGGGCCCACAATCAGTACTTC. This gives the protein CASSLEGQGAHNQYF. Using reference TRBV5-1 and TRBJ2-4 for the parts outside the CDR3, the full variable domain is KAGVTQTPRYLIKTRGQQVTLSCSPISGHRSVSWYQQTPGQGLQFLFEYFSETQRNKGNFPGRFSGRQFSNSRSEMNVSTLELGDSALYLCASSLEGQGAHNQYFGAGTRLSVL.

The chain is built from TRBV7-3 and TRBJ2-2; 7 nucleotides agree with TRBD2. The CDR3 extends over 16 amino acids. V lost 4 bases, J lost 5 bases, and 10 bases stayed unmatched. Germline V CDR1 and CDR2: SGHTA, FQGTGA. CDR3 in DNA: TGTGCCAGCAGCTCGGGCGGGGGATACAGTACCGGGGAGCTGTTTTTT. It translates to CASSSGGGYSTGELFF.

This clone showed up just a few times. The V call is TRBV3-1 (or the pseudogene TRBV3-2), the J call TRBJ1-3; D not certain. The CDR3 length is 15 residues. The V gene's germline CDR1 is LGHDT and CDR2 YNNKEL (reference sequence). Trimming took off 1 base at V and 0 bases at J, with 7 bases between the two ends. CDR3 protein: CASSQGRNSGNTIYF. CDR3 in DNA: TGTGCCAGCAGCCAAGGGCGGAACTCTGGAAACACCATATATTTT.

The chain couples TRBV18 to TRBJ2-2; D is unresolved. CDR1 KGHSH and CDR2 LQKENI come from the germline V gene. V dropped 2 bases and J dropped 0 bases, with 10 bases sitting between them. This CDR3 has 16 residues. CDR3 region: CASSPVIPSNTGELFF. The CDR3 bases are TGTGCCAGCTCACCAGTCATACCTTCGAACACCGGGGAGCTGTTTTTT. Full variable domain (rest looked up from reference TRBV18 and TRBJ2-2): NAGVMQNPRHLVRRRGQEARLRCSPMKGHSHVYWYRQLPEEGLKFMVYLQKENIIDESGMPKERFSAEFPKEGPSILRIQQVVRGDSAAYFCASSPVIPSNTGELFFGEGSRLTVL.

This sequence joins TRBV11-2 and TRBJ2-2; the D gene is possibly TRBD1 (6 bases). CDR3 length equals 13 residues. Looked up from germline, CDR1 is SGHAT and CDR2 is FQNNGV. The V and J ends lost 7 bases and 5 bases respectively, with 11 bases between them. The CDR3 loop is CASNSGETGELFF. The CDR3 DNA follows: TGTGCCAGCAACTCAGGGGAAACCGGGGAGCTGTTTTTT.

This rearrangement joins TRBV20-1 to TRBJ2-2; 8 nucleotides match TRBD2. V was pared by 3 bases and J by 5 bases, with 11 bases of the junction left unmatched. Germline CDR1 DFQATT, CDR2 SNEGSKA (reference sequence). The CDR3 sequence is 16 residues long. CDR3 protein: CSASPHSGGPTGELFF. The CDR3 DNA reads as TGCAGTGCTAGTCCCCACAGCGGGGGCCCTACCGGGGAGCTGTTTTTT.